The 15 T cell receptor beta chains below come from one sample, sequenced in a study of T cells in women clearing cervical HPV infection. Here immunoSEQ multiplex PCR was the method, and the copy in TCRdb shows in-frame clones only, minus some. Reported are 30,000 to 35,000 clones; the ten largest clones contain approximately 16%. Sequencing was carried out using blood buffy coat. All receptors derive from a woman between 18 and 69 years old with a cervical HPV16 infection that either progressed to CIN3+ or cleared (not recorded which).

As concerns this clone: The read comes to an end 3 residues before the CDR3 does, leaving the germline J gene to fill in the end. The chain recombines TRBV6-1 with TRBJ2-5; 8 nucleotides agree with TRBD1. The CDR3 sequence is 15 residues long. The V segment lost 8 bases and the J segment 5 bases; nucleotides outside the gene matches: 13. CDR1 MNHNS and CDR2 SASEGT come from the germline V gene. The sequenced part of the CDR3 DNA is TGTGCCAGCCGTGCCCGGGCCAGGGGGCTGGAGACC. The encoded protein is CASRARARGLET. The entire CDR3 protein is CASRARARGLETQYF.

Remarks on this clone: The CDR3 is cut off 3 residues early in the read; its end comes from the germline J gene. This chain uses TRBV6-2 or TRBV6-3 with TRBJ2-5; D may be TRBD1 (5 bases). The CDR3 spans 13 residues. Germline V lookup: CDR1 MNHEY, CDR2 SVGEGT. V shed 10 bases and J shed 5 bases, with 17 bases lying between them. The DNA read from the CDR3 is TGTGCCAACAGGACAAAAAAAGGGGAGACC. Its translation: CANRTKKGET. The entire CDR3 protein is CANRTKKGETQYF.

Partial CDR3 DNA: TGCAGCGCAGTCGGCCGGGACATCGACCTTGGC. It translates to CSAVGRDIDLG. The entire CDR3 protein is CSAVGRDIDLGYTF. The rearrangement uses TRBV29-1 and TRBJ1-2; a possible D gene is TRBD1 (6 bases). From the germline J gene comes the end of the CDR3, since the read stops 3 residues before it. Germline values: CDR1 SQVTM, CDR2 ANQGSEA. This CDR3 has 14 amino acids. V gave up 7 bases and J gave up 7 bases, with 22 bases separating them.

CDR3 sequence: CASSSAQTGGLYEQYF. Incomplete CDR3 DNA: TGTGCCAGCAGCTCAGCCCAAACCGGGGGGCTATACGAG. V gene TRBV7-6 combines with J gene TRBJ2-7, with TRBD2 as a possible D gene (7 bases). The read halts 3 residues ahead of the CDR3 end, with the missing end drawn from the germline J gene. The CDR3 runs to 16 residues. Germline CDR1 SGHVS, CDR2 FNYEAQ. V was trimmed by 4 bases and J by 4 bases, leaving 20 bases between them.

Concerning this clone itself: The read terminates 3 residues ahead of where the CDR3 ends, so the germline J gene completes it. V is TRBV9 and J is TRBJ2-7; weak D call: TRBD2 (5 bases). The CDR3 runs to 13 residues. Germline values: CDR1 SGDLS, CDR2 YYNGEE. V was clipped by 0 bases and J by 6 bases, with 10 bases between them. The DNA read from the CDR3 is TGTGCCAGCAGCGTAGGGACTCGGGGCGAG. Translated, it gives CASSVGTRGE. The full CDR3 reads CASSVGTRGEQYF. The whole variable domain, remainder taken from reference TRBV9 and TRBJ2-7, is DSGVTQTPKHLITATGQRVTLRCSPRSGDLSVYWYQQSLDQGLQFLIQYYNGEERAKGNILERFSAQQFPDLHSELNLSSLELGDSALYFCASSVGTRGEQYFGPGTRLTVT.

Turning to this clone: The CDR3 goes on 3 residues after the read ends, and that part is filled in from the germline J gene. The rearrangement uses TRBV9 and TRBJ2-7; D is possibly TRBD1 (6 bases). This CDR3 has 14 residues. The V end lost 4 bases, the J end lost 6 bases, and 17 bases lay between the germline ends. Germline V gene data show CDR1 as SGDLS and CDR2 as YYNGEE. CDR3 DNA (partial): TGTGCCAGCAGCACCGAAAACAGGGTCGGCGAG. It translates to CASSTENRVGE. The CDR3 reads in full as CASSTENRVGEQYF.

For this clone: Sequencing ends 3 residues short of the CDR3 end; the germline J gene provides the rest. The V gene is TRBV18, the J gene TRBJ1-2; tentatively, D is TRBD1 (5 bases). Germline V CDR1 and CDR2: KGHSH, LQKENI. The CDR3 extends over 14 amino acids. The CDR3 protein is CASSPGAENNDYTF. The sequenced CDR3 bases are TGTGCCAGCTCACCAGGGGCGGAAAACAATGAC.

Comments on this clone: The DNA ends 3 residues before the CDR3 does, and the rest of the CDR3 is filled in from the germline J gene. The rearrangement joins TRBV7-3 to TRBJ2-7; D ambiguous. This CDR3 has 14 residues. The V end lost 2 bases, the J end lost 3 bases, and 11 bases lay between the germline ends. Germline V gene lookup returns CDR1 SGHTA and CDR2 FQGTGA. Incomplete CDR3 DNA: TGTGCCAGCAGCTTACAAGGCCATTTCTACGAG. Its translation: CASSLQGHFYE. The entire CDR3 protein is CASSLQGHFYEQYF.

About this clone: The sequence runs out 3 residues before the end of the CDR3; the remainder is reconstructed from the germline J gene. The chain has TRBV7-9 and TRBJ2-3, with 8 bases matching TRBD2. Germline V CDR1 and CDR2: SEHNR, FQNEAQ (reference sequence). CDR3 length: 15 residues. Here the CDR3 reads CASSLRAGDGETQYF. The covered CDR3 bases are TGTGCCAGCAGCTTAAGAGCGGGAGATGGGGAGACG.

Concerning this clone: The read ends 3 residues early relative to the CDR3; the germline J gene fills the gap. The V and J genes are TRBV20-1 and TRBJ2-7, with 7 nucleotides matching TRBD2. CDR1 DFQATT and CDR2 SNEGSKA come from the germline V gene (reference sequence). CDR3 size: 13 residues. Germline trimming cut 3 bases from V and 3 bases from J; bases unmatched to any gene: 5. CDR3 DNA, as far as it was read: TGCAGTGCTAGTTATACGGGGGGCTACGAG. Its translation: CSASYTGGYE. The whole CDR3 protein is CSASYTGGYEQYF.

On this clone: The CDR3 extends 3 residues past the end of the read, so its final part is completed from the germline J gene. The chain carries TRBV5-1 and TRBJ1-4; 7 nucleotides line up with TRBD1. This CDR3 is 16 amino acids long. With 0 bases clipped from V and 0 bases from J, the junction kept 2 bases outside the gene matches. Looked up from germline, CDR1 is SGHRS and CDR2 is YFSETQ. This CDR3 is CASSLGGTATNEKLFF. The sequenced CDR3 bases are TGCGCCAGCAGCTTGGGGGGGACAGCAACTAATGAAAAA.

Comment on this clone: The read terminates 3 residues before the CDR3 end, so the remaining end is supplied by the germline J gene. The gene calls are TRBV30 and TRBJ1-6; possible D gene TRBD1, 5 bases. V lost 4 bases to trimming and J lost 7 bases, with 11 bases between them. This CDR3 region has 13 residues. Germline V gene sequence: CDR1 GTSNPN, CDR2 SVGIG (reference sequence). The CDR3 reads CAWMGRANSPLHF. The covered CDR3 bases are TGTGCCTGGATGGGCAGGGCCAATTCACCC.

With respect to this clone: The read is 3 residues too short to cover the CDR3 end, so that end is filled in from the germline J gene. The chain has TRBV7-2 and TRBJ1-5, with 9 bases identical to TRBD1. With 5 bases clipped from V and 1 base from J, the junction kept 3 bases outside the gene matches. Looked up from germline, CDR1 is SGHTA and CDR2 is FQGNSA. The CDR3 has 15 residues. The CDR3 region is CASSLGTGSNQPQHF. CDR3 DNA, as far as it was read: TGTGCCAGCAGCCTAGGGACAGGGAGCAATCAGCCC.

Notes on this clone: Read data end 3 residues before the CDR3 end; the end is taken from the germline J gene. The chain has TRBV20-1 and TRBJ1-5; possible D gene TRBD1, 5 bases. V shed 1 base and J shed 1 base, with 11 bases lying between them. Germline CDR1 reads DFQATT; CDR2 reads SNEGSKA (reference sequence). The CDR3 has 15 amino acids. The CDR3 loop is CSARVRAGSNQPQHF. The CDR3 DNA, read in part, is TGCAGTGCTAGAGTGAGGGCAGGGAGCAATCAGCCC.

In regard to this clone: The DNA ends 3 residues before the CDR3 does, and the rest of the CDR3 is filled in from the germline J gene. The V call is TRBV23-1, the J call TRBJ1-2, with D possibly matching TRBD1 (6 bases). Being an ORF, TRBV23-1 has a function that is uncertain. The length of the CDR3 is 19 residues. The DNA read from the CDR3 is TGCGCCAGCAGTCAATCGCCCCGGACTAGCGGGGGGTGGGACAATGAC. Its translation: CASSQSPRTSGGWDND. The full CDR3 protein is CASSQSPRTSGGWDNDYTF.